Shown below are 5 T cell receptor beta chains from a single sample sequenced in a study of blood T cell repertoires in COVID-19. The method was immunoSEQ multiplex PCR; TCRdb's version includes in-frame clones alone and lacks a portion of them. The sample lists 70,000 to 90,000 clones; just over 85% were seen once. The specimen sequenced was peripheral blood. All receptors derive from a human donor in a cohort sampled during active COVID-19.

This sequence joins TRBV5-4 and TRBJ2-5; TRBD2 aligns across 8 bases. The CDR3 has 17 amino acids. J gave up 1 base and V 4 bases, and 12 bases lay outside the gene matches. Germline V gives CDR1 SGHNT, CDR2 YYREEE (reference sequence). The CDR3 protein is CASSPLYRAGGQETQYF. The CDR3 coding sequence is TGTGCCAGCAGCCCACTATACAGGGCGGGGGGCCAAGAGACCCAGTACTTC.

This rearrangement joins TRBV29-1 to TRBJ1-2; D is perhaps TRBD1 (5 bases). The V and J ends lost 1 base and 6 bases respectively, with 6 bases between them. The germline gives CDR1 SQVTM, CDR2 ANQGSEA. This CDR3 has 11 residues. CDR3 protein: CSVEAGDGYTF. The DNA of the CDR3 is TGCAGCGTTGAAGCGGGGGATGGCTACACCTTC.

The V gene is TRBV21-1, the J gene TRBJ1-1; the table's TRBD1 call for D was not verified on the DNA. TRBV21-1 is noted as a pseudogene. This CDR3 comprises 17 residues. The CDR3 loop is CASSILSEGAMNTEAFF. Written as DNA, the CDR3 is TGTGCCAGCAGCATCCTTTCCGAGGGGGCGATGAACACTGAAGCTTTCTTT.

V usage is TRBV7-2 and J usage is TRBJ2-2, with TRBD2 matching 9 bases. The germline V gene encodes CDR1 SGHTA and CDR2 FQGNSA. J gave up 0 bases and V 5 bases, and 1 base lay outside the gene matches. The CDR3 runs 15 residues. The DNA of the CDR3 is TGTGCCAGCAGCCCTAGCGGGACGAACACCGGGGAGCTGTTTTTT. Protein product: CASSPSGTNTGELFF.

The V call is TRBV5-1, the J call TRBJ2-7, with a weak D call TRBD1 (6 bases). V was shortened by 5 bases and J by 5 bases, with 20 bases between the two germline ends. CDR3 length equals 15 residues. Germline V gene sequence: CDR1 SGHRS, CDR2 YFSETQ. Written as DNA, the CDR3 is TGCGCCAGCAGTCCGAACGAAGCAGGGGCCAACGAGCAGTACTTC. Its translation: CASSPNEAGANEQYF.